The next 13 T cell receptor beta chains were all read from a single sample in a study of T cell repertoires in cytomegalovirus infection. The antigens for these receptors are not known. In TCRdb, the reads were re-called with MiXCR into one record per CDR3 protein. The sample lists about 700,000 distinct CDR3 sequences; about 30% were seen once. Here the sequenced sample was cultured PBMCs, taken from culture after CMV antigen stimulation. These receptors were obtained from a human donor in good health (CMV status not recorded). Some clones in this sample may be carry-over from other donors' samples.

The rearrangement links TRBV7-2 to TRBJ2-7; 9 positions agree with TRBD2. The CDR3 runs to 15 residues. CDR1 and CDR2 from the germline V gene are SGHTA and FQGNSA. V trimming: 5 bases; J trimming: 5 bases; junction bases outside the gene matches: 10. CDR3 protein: CASSIVSGSLHEQYF. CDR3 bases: TGTGCCAGCAGCATCGTTAGCGGGAGCCTCCACGAGCAGTACTTC.

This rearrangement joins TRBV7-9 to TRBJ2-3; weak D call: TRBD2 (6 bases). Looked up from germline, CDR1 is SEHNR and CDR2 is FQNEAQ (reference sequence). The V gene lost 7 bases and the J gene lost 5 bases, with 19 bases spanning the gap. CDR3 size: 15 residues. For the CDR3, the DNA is TGTGCCAGCATCCTAGCGTCCACATCTGGAGATACGCAGTATTTT. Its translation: CASILASTSGDTQYF.

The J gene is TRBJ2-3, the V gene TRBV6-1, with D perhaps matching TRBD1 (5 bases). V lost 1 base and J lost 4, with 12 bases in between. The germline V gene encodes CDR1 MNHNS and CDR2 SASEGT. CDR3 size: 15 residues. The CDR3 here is CASSEERWGADTQYF. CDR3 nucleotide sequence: TGTGCCAGCAGTGAAGAAAGGTGGGGCGCAGATACGCAGTATTTT.

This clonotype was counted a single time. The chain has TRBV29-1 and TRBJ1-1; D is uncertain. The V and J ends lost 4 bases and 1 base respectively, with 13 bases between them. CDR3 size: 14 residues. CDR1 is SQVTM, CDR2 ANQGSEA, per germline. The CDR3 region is CSVGRVPGNTEAFF. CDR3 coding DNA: TGCAGCGTTGGAAGGGTCCCAGGGAACACTGAAGCTTTCTTT.

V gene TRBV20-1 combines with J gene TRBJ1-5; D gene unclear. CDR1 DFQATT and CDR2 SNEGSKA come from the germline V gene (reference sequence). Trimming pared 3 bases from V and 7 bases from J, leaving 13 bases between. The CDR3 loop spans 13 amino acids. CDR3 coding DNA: TGCAGTGCTAGTACCCAGGAGGACCAGCCCCAGCATTTT. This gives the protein CSASTQEDQPQHF.

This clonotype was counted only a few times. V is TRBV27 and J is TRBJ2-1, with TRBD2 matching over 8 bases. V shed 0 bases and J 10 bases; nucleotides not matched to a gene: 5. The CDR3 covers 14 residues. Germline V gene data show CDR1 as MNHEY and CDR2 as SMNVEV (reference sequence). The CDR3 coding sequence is TGTGCCAGCAGTTTATCGAGGACTAGCCCAGAGCAGTTCTTC. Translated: CASSLSRTSPEQFF.

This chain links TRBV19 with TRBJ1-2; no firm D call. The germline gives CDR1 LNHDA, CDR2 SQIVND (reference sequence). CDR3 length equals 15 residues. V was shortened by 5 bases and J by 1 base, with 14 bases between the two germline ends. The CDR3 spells CASSFLRTINYGYTF. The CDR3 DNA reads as TGTGCCAGTAGTTTCTTACGGACCATTAACTATGGCTACACCTTC.

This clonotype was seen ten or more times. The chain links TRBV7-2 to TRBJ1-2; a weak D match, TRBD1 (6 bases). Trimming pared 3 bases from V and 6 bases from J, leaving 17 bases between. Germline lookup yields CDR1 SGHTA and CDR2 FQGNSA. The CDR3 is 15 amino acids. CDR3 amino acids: CASSFSFRGGDGYTF. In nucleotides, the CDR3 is TGTGCCAGCAGCTTTTCTTTCAGGGGTGGGGATGGCTACACCTTC. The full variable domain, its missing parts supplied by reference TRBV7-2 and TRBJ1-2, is GAGVSQSPSNKVTEKGKDVELRCDPISGHTALYWYRQSLGQGLEFLIYFQGNSAPDKSGLPSDRFSAERTGGSVSTLTIQRTQQEDSAVYLCASSFSFRGGDGYTFGSGTRLTVV.

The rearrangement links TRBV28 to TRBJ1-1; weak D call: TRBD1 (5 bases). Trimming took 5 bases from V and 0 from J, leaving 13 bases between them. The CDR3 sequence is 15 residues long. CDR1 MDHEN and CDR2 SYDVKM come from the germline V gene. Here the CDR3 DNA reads TGTGCCAGCAGTCTGGAACAGGCCGTGAACACTGAAGCTTTCTTT. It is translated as CASSLEQAVNTEAFF.

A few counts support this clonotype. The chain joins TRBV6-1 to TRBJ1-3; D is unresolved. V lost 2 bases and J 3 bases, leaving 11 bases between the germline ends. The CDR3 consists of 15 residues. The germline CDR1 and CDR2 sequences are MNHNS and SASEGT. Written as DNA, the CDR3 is TGTGCCAGCAGTGAAAAACTGTCCAATGGAAACACCATATATTTT. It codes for CASSEKLSNGNTIYF.

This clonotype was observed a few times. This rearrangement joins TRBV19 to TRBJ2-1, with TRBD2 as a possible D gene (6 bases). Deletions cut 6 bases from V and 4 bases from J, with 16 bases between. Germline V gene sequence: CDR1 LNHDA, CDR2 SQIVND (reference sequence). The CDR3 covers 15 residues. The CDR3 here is CASSLSGLPYNEQFF. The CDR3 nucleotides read TGTGCCAGTAGCCTTAGCGGACTCCCATACAATGAGCAGTTCTTC.

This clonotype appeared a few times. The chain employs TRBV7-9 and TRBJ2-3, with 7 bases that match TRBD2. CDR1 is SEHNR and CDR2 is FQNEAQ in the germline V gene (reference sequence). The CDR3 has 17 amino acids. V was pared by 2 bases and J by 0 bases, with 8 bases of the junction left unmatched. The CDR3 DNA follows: TGTGCCAGCAGCTTAACCCCCGGGCGGGGGAGCACAGATACGCAGTATTTT. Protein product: CASSLTPGRGSTDTQYF.

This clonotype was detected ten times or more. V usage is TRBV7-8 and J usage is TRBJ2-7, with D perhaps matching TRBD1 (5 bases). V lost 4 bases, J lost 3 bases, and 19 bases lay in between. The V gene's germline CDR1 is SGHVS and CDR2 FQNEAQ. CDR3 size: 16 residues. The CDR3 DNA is TGTGCCAGCAGCTCAGACACGTCTTCCGGACACTACGAGCAGTACTTC. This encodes CASSSDTSSGHYEQYF.